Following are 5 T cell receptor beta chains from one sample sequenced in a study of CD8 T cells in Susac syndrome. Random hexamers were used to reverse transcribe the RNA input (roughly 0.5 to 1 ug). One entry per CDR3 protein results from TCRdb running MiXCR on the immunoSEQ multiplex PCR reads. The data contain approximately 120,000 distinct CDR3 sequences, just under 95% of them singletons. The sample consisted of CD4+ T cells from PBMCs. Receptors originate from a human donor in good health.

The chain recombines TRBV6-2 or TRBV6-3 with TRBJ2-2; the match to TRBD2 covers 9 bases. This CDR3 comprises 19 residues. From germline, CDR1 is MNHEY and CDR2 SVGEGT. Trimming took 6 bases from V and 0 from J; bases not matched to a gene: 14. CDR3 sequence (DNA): TGTGCCAGCAGCTCACTGACTAGCGGCGTACAGACGAACACCGGGGAGCTGTTTTTT. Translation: CASSSLTSGVQTNTGELFF.

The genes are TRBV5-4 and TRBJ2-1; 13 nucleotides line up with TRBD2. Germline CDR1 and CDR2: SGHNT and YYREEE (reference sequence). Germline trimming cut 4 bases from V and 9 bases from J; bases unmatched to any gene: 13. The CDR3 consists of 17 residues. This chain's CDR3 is CASSPGRTSGRATEQFF. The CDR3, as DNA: TGTGCCAGCAGCCCCGGAAGGACTAGCGGGAGAGCGACTGAGCAGTTCTTC.

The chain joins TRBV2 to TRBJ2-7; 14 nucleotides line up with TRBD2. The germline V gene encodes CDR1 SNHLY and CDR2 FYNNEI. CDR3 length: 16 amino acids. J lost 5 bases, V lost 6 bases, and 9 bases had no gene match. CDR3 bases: TGTGCCAGCAGCCGCTTTGGGGGACTAGCGGGAGACGAGCAGTACTTC. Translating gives CASSRFGGLAGDEQYF.

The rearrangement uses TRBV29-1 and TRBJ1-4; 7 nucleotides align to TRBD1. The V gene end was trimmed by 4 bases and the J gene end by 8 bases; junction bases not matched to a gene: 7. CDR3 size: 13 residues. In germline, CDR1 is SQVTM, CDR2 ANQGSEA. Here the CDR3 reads CSVVRQGGEKLFF. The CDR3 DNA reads TGCAGCGTTGTACGACAGGGAGGAGAAAAACTGTTTTTT.

The CDR3 nucleotides read TGTGCCAGCAGCTTTACTAGCGGGAGATCCTACGAGCAGTACTTC. Encoded protein: CASSFTSGRSYEQYF. The chain joins TRBV7-2 to TRBJ2-7, with TRBD2 identical over 11 bases. Germline CDR1 SGHTA, CDR2 FQGNSA. The CDR3 has 15 amino acids. The J segment lost 1 base and the V segment lost 3 bases, leaving 2 bases of the junction unmatched. The full variable domain, completed using reference TRBV7-2 and TRBJ2-7, is GAGVSQSPSNKVTEKGKDVELRCDPISGHTALYWYRQSLGQGLEFLIYFQGNSAPDKSGLPSDRFSAERTGGSVSTLTIQRTQQEDSAVYLCASSFTSGRSYEQYFGPGTRLTVT.